This TCR beta chain emerged from a study of blood T cell repertoires in COVID-19. Study processing details: Quantification of nucleated cells was approximated via reference gene primer amplification. The assay was immunoSEQ multiplex PCR, and TCRdb's table has in-frame clones only and misses some. D and trimming come from the DNA, and the V and J calls and clone size come from that table. The data hold 200,000 to 300,000 clones, with around 90% observed a single time. Germline V gene sequence: CDR1 SSHAT, CDR2 FNYEAQ (reference sequence). The CDR3 has 13 amino acids. The V gene lost 5 bases and the J gene lost 3 bases, with 11 bases spanning the gap. Before they entered the study, exposed participants had met a COVID-19 case within 2 weeks.

The V call is TRBV7-7, the J call TRBJ2-7; a weak D match, TRBD1 (6 bases). The sequence was collected from a woman aged 35 to 49 who had been exposed to COVID-19. Sequencing used PBMCs or T cells enriched from blood (not recorded which). CDR3: CASSPGQNYEQYF. For the CDR3, the DNA is TGTGCCAGCAGCCCGGGACAAAACTACGAGCAGTACTTC.